The 5 T cell receptor beta chains below all came from one sample that was sequenced in a study of shared clonotypes between healthy human individuals. Profiled with immunoSEQ multiplex PCR; TCRdb holds only in-frame clones, not every one. The sample includes over 2 million clones, roughly 96% of them seen just once. The sample taken for sequencing was naive CD4+ T cells sorted from blood. Subset given: CD45RA+ positively selected. Receptors originate from a man aged 18 to 35 in good health.

The DNA of the CDR3 is TGTGCCATCAGTGAGAGAAGCGGCTACGAGCAGTACTTC. This translates into CAISERSGYEQYF. V gene TRBV10-3 combines with J gene TRBJ2-7; weak D call: TRBD2 (5 bases). V shed 2 bases and J shed 3 bases, with 8 bases lying between them. The V gene's germline CDR1 is ENHRY and CDR2 SYGVKD. CDR3 length: 13 amino acids.

The chain carries TRBV19 and TRBJ1-5; D perhaps matches TRBD1 (6 bases). CDR1 and CDR2 (germline): LNHDA, SQIVND (reference sequence). This CDR3 region has 18 residues. V was shortened by 5 bases and J by 9 bases, with 29 bases between the two germline ends. This CDR3 reads CASSSKGGINRAPRPQHF. DNA of the CDR3: TGTGCCAGTAGTTCCAAAGGGGGAATTAACAGGGCACCGAGGCCCCAGCATTTT.

The V and J genes are TRBV5-1 and TRBJ2-1; 10 bases fit TRBD2. CDR1 is SGHRS, CDR2 YFSETQ, per germline. The CDR3 spans 17 residues. The V gene end was trimmed by 0 bases and the J gene end by 5 bases; junction bases not matched to a gene: 8. The CDR3 reads CASSLGASGRGHNEQFF. DNA of the CDR3: TGCGCCAGCAGCTTGGGGGCTAGCGGGAGAGGCCACAATGAGCAGTTCTTC.

The chain uses TRBV18 and TRBJ1-1, with 10 positions matching TRBD1. The germline CDR1 and CDR2 sequences are KGHSH and LQKENI. The CDR3 totals 15 residues. V trimming: 0 bases; J trimming: 5 bases; junction bases outside the gene matches: 3. The CDR3 spells CASSPPLDRGTEAFF. The CDR3 DNA reads as TGTGCCAGCTCACCACCACTGGACAGGGGGACTGAAGCTTTCTTT.

The rearrangement uses TRBV5-1 and TRBJ1-1; D is ambiguous. This CDR3 has 13 residues. The V and J ends lost 0 bases and 10 bases respectively, with 13 bases between them. CDR1 and CDR2 from the germline V gene are SGHRS and YFSETQ. The CDR3, as DNA: TGCGCCAGCAGCTTGGAGGTTGGGAAGGCAGCTTTCTTT. This gives the protein CASSLEVGKAAFF.